This T cell receptor beta chain was recovered during a study of OX40 agonist ivuxolimab in advanced cancers. For context, the study as a whole: Ivuxolimab was an agonistic, fully human IgG2 monoclonal antibody directed against OX40 (CD134), a costimulatory receptor. Intravenous ivuxolimab was administered to patients every 2 weeks at six dose levels: 0.01, 0.1, 0.3, 1.5, 3 and 10 mg/kg. Among the roughly 52 dose-escalation patients, 19 had hepatocellular carcinoma, approximately 15 melanoma, 9 renal cell carcinoma and 9 head and neck cancer. In the dose-escalation cohort, around 80% of patients were male, and the mean age was around 65 years with a range of roughly 23 to 79. Prior anti-PD-1, anti-PD-L1 or anti-CTLA-4 therapy was permitted, and approximately 42% of dose-escalation patients had received checkpoint inhibitors. Partial responses occurred in three dose-escalation patients, of whom one had hepatocellular carcinoma and two had cutaneous melanoma. The purpose of peripheral TCRbeta sequencing was to test whether ivuxolimab changed TCR sequence diversity and led to clonal T-cell expansion. The monotherapy dose-escalation portion (N of about 50 patients) of the phase I ivuxolimab trial is reported in the paper.

Broad study findings and their caveats: Partial responders in the 0.1-3.0 mg/kg groups had among the lowest normalized peripheral clonal expansion, especially among CD8+ T cells. At doses from 0.1 to 3.0 mg/kg, clonal expansion was seen in both CD4+ and CD8+ blood T cells between baseline and week 6. Low levels of normalized T-cell clonal expansion were also shown by some nonresponding patients. Which antigens the clonally expanded peripheral T cells were specific for was not determined. On average, CD8+ T cells showed more expanded clones than CD4+ T cells after ivuxolimab.

On this clone itself: It lacks a known antigen. Base qualities are not provided; no much larger clone lies one nucleotide away.

Patients with autoimmune disease history or receiving systemic immunosuppression were excluded from the trial. In every dose cohort, peripheral blood was drawn for TCR sequencing at baseline, cycle 4 day 1, and cycle 7 day 1. Samples were obtained from an open-label, multicenter, first-in-human phase I dose-escalation trial of ivuxolimab. The trial enrolled adults with locally advanced or metastatic head and neck squamous cell, hepatocellular, melanoma or renal cell carcinoma. CD4+ and CD8+ T cells were sorted separately from peripheral blood before TCR sequencing. Reading from cysteine to phenylalanine, the CDR3 counts 17 amino acids. The only DNA kept is the CDR3, 51 bases in frame from the first base. Here V drops 3 bases and J drops 6 bases, and the junction holds 15 bases not matched to any gene. Looking up the germline V gene (reference sequence) yields CDR1 SEHNR and CDR2 FQNEAQ. To sequence the TCRbeta CDR3 region, genomic DNA was isolated from the sorted cells. The immunoSEQ Assay was used for sequencing of TCRbeta CDR3 regions. This immuneACCESS table, as held by TCRdb, lists in-frame sequences with V and J called but not all clones. Of the missing ones, under half trace to an unresolved V gene in checked studies; the others have no known cause. Present in this sample are about 44,000 clones, about 80% of which were seen just once. About 9.4% of the sample is in the top ten clones.

This chain joins TRBV7-9 to TRBJ2-3, with 7 bases aligning to TRBD2. The starting material was CD4+ or CD8+ T cells sorted from blood, obtained in a trial of the OX40 agonist ivuxolimab. The clonotype was recovered from an adult with an advanced solid tumor such as melanoma, head and neck, liver or kidney cancer. The DNA sequence is TGTGCCAGCAGCTTCCCGCCGGGGGGAGGGCCATCCGATACGCAGTATTTT. It translates to CASSFPPGGGPSDTQYF.